Each of the 25 T cell receptor beta chains below was sequenced from the same sample in a study of long-term antiretroviral therapy in people with HIV. Investigators performed immunoSEQ version v3.0 at survey level. Some clones are missing from TCRdb's copy, which holds only in-frame ones; the method was immunoSEQ multiplex PCR. Of roughly 20,000 clones in the sample, less than 85% are singletons; the top ten hold 8.1%. The sample consisted of unsorted PBMCs, taken at the start of antiretroviral therapy. The receptors originated from a man between 45 and 60 years old with HIV.

The genes are TRBV7-9 and TRBJ1-5; no definite D call. V was shortened by 1 base and J by 4 bases, with 8 bases between the two germline ends. The V gene's germline CDR1 is SEHNR and CDR2 FQNEAQ (reference sequence). CDR3 length equals 14 residues. The CDR3: CASSLGAYNQPQHF. The CDR3 region has the DNA TGTGCCAGCAGCTTAGGGGCCTATAATCAGCCCCAGCATTTT.

The chain has TRBV5-6 and TRBJ2-4, with 11 bases identical to TRBD2. From germline, CDR1 is SGHDT and CDR2 YYEEEE. The CDR3 totals 16 residues. After removal of 4 bases from V and 1 base from J, the junction contained 4 bases not matched to a gene. CDR3 coding DNA: TGTGCCAGCAGCCAACTAGCGGGGGTCGCCAAAAACATTCAGTACTTC. Its protein is CASSQLAGVAKNIQYF.

CDR3 sequence (DNA): TGTGCCAGCAGCTTGGCTACGGGGGAAGGGTACGAGCAGTACTTC. Its translation: CASSLATGEGYEQYF. The chain recombines TRBV7-2 with TRBJ2-7, with a weak D call TRBD2 (6 bases). V lost 3 bases to trimming and J lost 4 bases, with 16 bases between them. This CDR3 region has 15 residues. Germline CDR1 and CDR2: SGHTA and FQGNSA.

The gene calls are TRBV6-5 and TRBJ2-2; D is unclear. The CDR3 has 14 amino acids. V gave up 5 bases and J gave up 7 bases, with 14 bases separating them. Germline CDR1 reads MNHEY; CDR2 reads SVGAGI. The CDR3 is CASSQDAIGGELFF. The CDR3 region has the DNA TGTGCCAGCAGTCAGGACGCGATTGGCGGGGAGCTGTTTTTT.

The chain carries TRBV28 and TRBJ2-3; TRBD2 matches at 8 bases. J gave up 12 bases and V 5 bases, and 10 bases lay outside the gene matches. The CDR3 runs 13 residues. Looked up from germline, CDR1 is MDHEN and CDR2 is SYDVKM. The CDR3 loop reads CASSPGGDLEQYF. The CDR3 region has the DNA TGTGCCAGCAGTCCGGGAGGGGACCTCGAACAGTATTTT.

The J gene is TRBJ1-5, the V gene TRBV5-5, with 8 bases matching TRBD1. The CDR3 contains 14 residues. Germline CDR1 and CDR2: SGHKS and YYEKEE (reference sequence). J gave up 7 bases and V 4 bases, and 7 bases lay outside the gene matches. The CDR3 sequence: CASSERTGLQPQHF. The CDR3 DNA is TGTGCCAGCAGCGAGAGGACAGGGCTGCAGCCCCAGCATTTT.

The chain uses TRBV2 and TRBJ1-2; D is undetermined. Germline CDR1 reads SNHLY; CDR2 reads FYNNEI. Trimming shortened V by 4 bases and J by 4 bases, and 10 bases separated the two germline ends. The CDR3 covers 13 residues. CDR3 in DNA: TGTGCCAGCAGTGGGGCGGGGAGCTATGGCTACACCTTC. This translates into CASSGAGSYGYTF.

The gene calls are TRBV7-9 and TRBJ2-3; D not resolved. Germline V gives CDR1 SEHNR, CDR2 FQNEAQ (reference sequence). V lost 4 bases to trimming and J lost 10 bases, with 15 bases between them. The CDR3 spans 13 residues. The CDR3 sequence: CASSSTAVHPQYF. In DNA form, the CDR3 reads TGTGCCAGCAGCTCGACGGCCGTGCACCCGCAGTATTTT.

The J gene is TRBJ1-2, the V gene TRBV7-6; 8 nucleotides line up with TRBD1. Germline trimming cut 4 bases from V and 5 bases from J; bases unmatched to any gene: 9. Germline V lookup: CDR1 SGHVS, CDR2 FNYEAQ. The CDR3 totals 15 residues. The CDR3 is CASSSRTGNWYGYTF. As DNA, the CDR3 is TGTGCCAGCAGCTCCCGGACAGGGAATTGGTATGGCTACACCTTC.

The gene calls are TRBV7-8 and TRBJ2-4, with a possible D match to TRBD2 (6 bases). The V and J ends lost 5 bases and 8 bases respectively, with 22 bases between them. Germline assignment: CDR1 SGHVS and CDR2 FQNEAQ. The length of the CDR3 is 16 residues. CDR3 in amino acids: CASSRRPGIPGDIQYF. CDR3 bases: TGTGCCAGCAGCAGACGGCCGGGGATACCGGGGGACATTCAGTACTTC. Combining the CDR3 with reference TRBV7-8 and TRBJ2-4 gives the whole variable domain GAGVSQSPRYKVAKRGQDVALRCDPISGHVSLFWYQQALGQGPEFLTYFQNEAQLDKSGLPSDRFFAERPEGSVSTLKIQRTQQEDSAVYLCASSRRPGIPGDIQYFGAGTRLSVL.

The CDR3, as DNA: TGCGCCAGCGACTCTGGGAGTCGGGCCGGGGAGCTGTTTTTT. Protein product: CASDSGSRAGELFF. This chain joins TRBV5-1 and TRBJ2-2; D is possibly TRBD2 (5 bases). Germline lookup yields CDR1 SGHRS and CDR2 YFSETQ. The CDR3 loop spans 14 amino acids. Trimming took off 7 bases at V and 6 bases at J, with 16 bases between the two ends.

CDR3 protein: CASSLDRNHEQYF. The CDR3 DNA sequence: TGTGCCAGCAGCTTAGATAGGAACCACGAGCAGTACTTC. The chain uses TRBV11-2 and TRBJ2-7, with unresolved D. The CDR3 length is 13 residues. Trimming shortened V by 0 bases and J by 5 bases, and 8 bases separated the two germline ends. Germline assignment: CDR1 SGHAT and CDR2 FQNNGV.

This chain connects TRBV25-1 to TRBJ1-4; a possible D gene is TRBD1 (5 bases). The germline gives CDR1 MGHDK, CDR2 SYGVNS. The V gene lost 3 bases and the J gene lost 7 bases, with 15 bases spanning the gap. This CDR3 is 15 amino acids long. The chain's CDR3 is CASSDPGQSPEKLFF. CDR3 DNA sequence: TGTGCCAGCAGTGACCCGGGGCAGTCCCCTGAAAAACTGTTTTTT. The whole variable domain, remainder taken from reference TRBV25-1 and TRBJ1-4, is EADIYQTPRYLVIGTGKKITLECSQTMGHDKMYWYQQDPGMELHLIHYSYGVNSTEKGDLSSESTVSRIRTEHFPLTLESARPSHTSQYLCASSDPGQSPEKLFFGSGTQLSVL.

V gene TRBV6-4 combines with J gene TRBJ2-3; 13 bases map to TRBD2. The V and J ends lost 0 bases and 4 bases, in that order; junction bases with no gene match: 4. The CDR3 is made up of 17 amino acids. Germline CDR1 reads MRHNA; CDR2 reads SNTAGT. The CDR3, as DNA: TGTGCCAGCAGTGACTCCACTAGCGGGGGGGCCTCAGATACGCAGTATTTT. It translates to CASSDSTSGGASDTQYF.

The rearrangement joins TRBV5-8 to TRBJ1-1; D is unresolved. The germline V and J ends were trimmed by 4 bases and 5 bases, with 12 bases remaining between them. Per germline, CDR1 SGHTS and CDR2 YDEGEE. The CDR3 length is 13 residues. CDR3 in DNA: TGTGCCAGCAGCCGGGCCCCGAGGACTGAAGCTTTCTTT. This sequence encodes CASSRAPRTEAFF.

CDR3: CASRLGRNTEAFF. For the CDR3, the DNA is TGTGCCAGCAGGCTAGGGCGAAACACTGAAGCTTTCTTT. V and J are TRBV2 and TRBJ1-1; no clear D. The CDR3 sequence is 13 residues long. V shed 6 bases and J shed 2 bases, with 10 bases lying between them. Germline V CDR1 and CDR2: SNHLY, FYNNEI.

The chain uses TRBV14 and TRBJ2-7; possible D gene TRBD2, 6 bases. Germline values: CDR1 SGHDN, CDR2 FVKESK. CDR3 length equals 15 residues. Trimming took off 3 bases at V and 1 base at J, with 13 bases between the two ends. The CDR3 sequence is CASSHTGSGSYEQYF. The CDR3 region has the DNA TGTGCCAGCAGCCATACGGGTAGCGGATCCTACGAGCAGTACTTC.

This chain uses TRBV6-6 with TRBJ1-3, with a weak D call TRBD1 (6 bases). V dropped 7 bases and J dropped 0 bases, with 10 bases sitting between them. Germline V gives CDR1 MNHNY, CDR2 SVGAGI (reference sequence). This CDR3 has 14 residues. The CDR3 loop reads CASKGESSGNTIYF. For the CDR3, the DNA is TGTGCCAGCAAGGGGGAAAGCTCTGGAAACACCATATATTTT.

This chain connects TRBV18 to TRBJ1-1; 9 nucleotides align to TRBD1. Unmatched junction bases numbered 7, after V lost 0 bases and J lost 5 bases. This CDR3 region has 16 residues. Germline V gene lookup returns CDR1 KGHSH and CDR2 LQKENI. CDR3 amino acids: CASSPPHRGRETEAFF. The CDR3, as DNA: TGTGCCAGCTCACCACCGCACAGGGGGCGCGAGACTGAAGCTTTCTTT.

The gene calls are TRBV5-1 and TRBJ2-1, with 15 bases matching TRBD2. Germline trimming cut 4 bases from V and 4 bases from J; bases unmatched to any gene: 3. The length of the CDR3 is 16 residues. The germline V gene encodes CDR1 SGHRS and CDR2 YFSETQ. The CDR3 here is CASSQGLAGGYNEQFF. The CDR3, as DNA: TGCGCCAGCAGCCAGGGACTAGCGGGAGGATACAATGAGCAGTTCTTC.

This rearrangement joins TRBV20-1 to TRBJ2-7; unclear D gene. CDR3 length equals 10 residues. The germline gives CDR1 DFQATT, CDR2 SNEGSKA (reference sequence). The ends were cut back, 8 bases at V and 3 bases at J, with 8 bases in the middle. CDR3 bases: TGCAGTTCTGAATACTACGAGCAGTACTTC. This codes for CSSEYYEQYF.

Here the CDR3 DNA reads TGCGCCAGCAGCTTGGGTCTTTCAGGGGTTAGTGGTGGCTACACCTTC. The encoded protein is CASSLGLSGVSGGYTF. The chain joins TRBV5-1 to TRBJ1-2, with a possible D match to TRBD1 (6 bases). The CDR3 sequence is 16 residues long. Germline loops: CDR1 SGHRS, CDR2 YFSETQ. Trimming pared 0 bases from V and 7 bases from J, leaving 19 bases between. The full variable domain, rest sourced from reference TRBV5-1 and TRBJ1-2, is KAGVTQTPRYLIKTRGQQVTLSCSPISGHRSVSWYQQTPGQGLQFLFEYFSETQRNKGNFPGRFSGRQFSNSRSEMNVSTLELGDSALYLCASSLGLSGVSGGYTFGSGTRLTVV.

The chain combines TRBV21-1 with TRBJ2-2. TRBV21-1 is a documented pseudogene. There are 14 residues in the CDR3. Here the CDR3 reads CASNCRRSTGELFF. The CDR3, as DNA: TGTGCCAGCAATTGTAGACGATCGACCGGGGAGCTGTTTTTT.

This clone turned up a few times. The chain links TRBV14 to TRBJ1-6, with D perhaps matching TRBD1 (6 bases). The CDR3 has 14 amino acids. Germline CDR1 reads SGHDN; CDR2 reads FVKESK. Deletions cut 1 base from V and 10 bases from J, with 11 bases between. CDR3 sequence: CASSQVGAKSPLHF. The CDR3 nucleotides are TGTGCCAGCAGCCAAGTGGGGGCAAAGTCACCCCTCCACTTT.

The chain couples TRBV5-4 to TRBJ2-7, with a tentative D call TRBD1 (5 bases). In germline, CDR1 is SGHNT, CDR2 YYREEE (reference sequence). The CDR3 sequence is 13 residues long. V lost 2 bases and J lost 7, with 13 bases in between. Here the CDR3 DNA reads TGTGCCAGCAGCTTTCAGGGCGCGAAAGAGCAGTACTTC. The encoded protein is CASSFQGAKEQYF.